This TCR beta chain appears in the sequencing data of a study of metastatic and nonmetastatic thyroid tumors. Whole-study context: Malignant and benign thyroid patients had repertoires compared in peripheral blood and tumor or nodule tissue.

All patients were treatment-naive before thyroid surgery. Worth noting for this clone: Antigen specificity is unknown.

Authors' data handling: Across clinicopathological groups, CDR3 differences served as the basis for building a distant-metastasis classifier for papillary thyroid cancer. TCRdb used MiXCR to call clones anew from the PCR reads. TCRdb's processing, not the study's, gives the V and J calls here. The sample carries roughly 30,000 clones, 15% to 20% recorded once. Study-level findings and limits: According to reports, the diversity of TCR beta was significantly higher in malignant thyroid tumors than in benign nodules, and this held in both blood and tumor samples.

The sample consisted of blood. This sequence originates from a female donor with papillary thyroid cancer or a benign thyroid nodule (not recorded which). Some clones in this sample may be carry-over from other donors' samples.

The CDR3 sequence: CAWSSGTGLREKLFF. The CDR3 DNA reads as TGTGCCTGGAGTTCCGGCACAGGGTTGAGGGAAAAACTGTTTTTT. The V and J genes are TRBV30 and TRBJ1-4; tentative D call: TRBD1 (6 bases). CDR1 and CDR2 from the germline V gene are GTSNPN and SVGIG (reference sequence). The CDR3 is made up of 15 amino acids. V dropped 2 bases and J dropped 8 bases, with 18 bases sitting between them.